The 11 T cell receptor beta chains listed next were all sequenced from one sample in a study of T cell clones after liver transplantation. Assay used: immunoSEQ multiplex PCR; TCRdb lists only in-frame clones, some missing. Counted here are 65,000 to 80,000 clones, approximately 80% occurring once; the ten biggest clones make up over 0.45%. Sequencing used CD4+ T cells from blood, obtained before liver transplant. Every receptor here comes from a human donor who received a liver transplant.

This sequence joins TRBV10-1 and TRBJ2-5; TRBD1 is a possible D gene (5 bases). Trimming took off 4 bases at V and 4 bases at J, with 10 bases between the two ends. Germline-derived CDR1 and CDR2 are WNHNN and SYGVQD (reference sequence). There are 13 residues in the CDR3. This CDR3 reads CASSVRGGETQYF. DNA of the CDR3: TGCGCCAGCAGTGTAAGGGGCGGAGAGACCCAGTACTTC.

This clone showed up just once. The chain combines TRBV7-2 with TRBJ1-2; D not certain. V lost 1 base to trimming and J lost 8 bases, with 14 bases between them. Germline V gives CDR1 SGHTA, CDR2 FQGNSA. The CDR3 extends over 14 amino acids. Here the CDR3 reads CASSLGSRGSGYTF. The DNA for the CDR3 is TGTGCCAGCAGCTTAGGGTCCCGGGGATCAGGCTACACCTTC.

This clone was recorded only once. As DNA, the CDR3 is TGTGCCAGCGGTGGACAGTATGGCACTGAAGCTTTCTTT. Encoded protein: CASGGQYGTEAFF. The chain combines TRBV27 with TRBJ1-1; a possible D gene is TRBD1 (6 bases). The V gene's germline CDR1 is MNHEY and CDR2 SMNVEV (reference sequence). The CDR3 has 13 residues. V was shortened by 8 bases and J by 4 bases, with 14 bases between the two germline ends.

The chain couples TRBV9 to TRBJ1-1; no clear D. The CDR3 loop spans 13 amino acids. Germline values: CDR1 SGDLS, CDR2 YYNGEE. The V and J ends lost 3 bases and 3 bases respectively, with 9 bases between them. CDR3 DNA sequence: TGTGCCAGCAGCGCCGGACTGTACACTGAAGCTTTCTTT. It is translated as CASSAGLYTEAFF.

CDR3 sequence (DNA): TGCGCCAGCAGCCAAGATAGACGGACAGCGGCAGGCGAGCAGTACTTC. The encoded protein is CASSQDRRTAAGEQYF. The gene calls are TRBV4-1 and TRBJ2-7, with D perhaps TRBD1 (6 bases). Between the trimmed V and J ends, which lost 0 bases and 6 bases, there was a span of 18 bases. The CDR3 sequence is 16 residues long. Germline V gene lookup returns CDR1 MGHRA and CDR2 YSYEKL.

This clone showed up just once. The rearrangement links TRBV30 to TRBJ1-5, with 8 bases matching TRBD1. V was clipped by 2 bases and J by 7 bases; unmatched bases: 19. CDR1 and CDR2 from the germline V gene are GTSNPN and SVGIG (reference sequence). The length of the CDR3 is 18 residues. In DNA, the CDR3 is TGTGCCTGGAGTTTCTCTCTAGGACAGGGCGTGCTTGGACAGCCCCAGCATTTT. Its protein is CAWSFSLGQGVLGQPQHF.

The chain combines TRBV5-1 with TRBJ2-2; 9 bases agree with TRBD1. The CDR3 length is 16 residues. V dropped 4 bases and J dropped 4; count of bases not matched to a gene: 8. The germline V gene encodes CDR1 SGHRS and CDR2 YFSETQ. The CDR3 DNA sequence: TGCGCCAGCAGCATGGGACAGGGCGGTAGCACCGGGGAGCTGTTTTTT. This translates into CASSMGQGGSTGELFF.

The rearrangement links TRBV5-1 to TRBJ2-6; D remains unclear. The CDR3 is made up of 16 amino acids. Deletions cut 1 base from V and 0 bases from J, with 8 bases between. CDR1 and CDR2 from the germline V gene are SGHRS and YFSETQ. The CDR3 bases are TGCGCCAGCAGCTTGTCGTCCTTCTCTGGGGCCAACGTCCTGACTTTC. As protein: CASSLSSFSGANVLTF.

In nucleotides, the CDR3 is TGTGCCAGCAGTGGGGGACTAGCGGGGCCCACAGATACGCAGTATTTT. Translating it yields CASSGGLAGPTDTQYF. The rearrangement joins TRBV2 to TRBJ2-3, with TRBD2 matching 13 bases. Unmatched junction bases numbered 3, after V lost 4 bases and J lost 2 bases. In germline, CDR1 is SNHLY, CDR2 FYNNEI. This CDR3 is 16 amino acids long.

This sequence joins TRBV11-2 and TRBJ2-1; TRBD2 might be the D (5 bases). The V and J ends lost 2 bases and 5 bases respectively, with 10 bases between them. The CDR3 totals 14 residues. CDR1 and CDR2 from the germline V gene are SGHAT and FQNNGV. This CDR3 is CASSLWGVHNEQFF. CDR3 DNA: TGTGCCAGCAGCTTATGGGGAGTCCACAATGAGCAGTTCTTC.

This clone was found a few times. The J gene is TRBJ2-6, the V gene TRBV7-8; 9 positions match TRBD1. Germline V lookup: CDR1 SGHVS, CDR2 FQNEAQ. CDR3 length: 17 amino acids. Trimming took 5 bases from V and 1 from J; bases not matched to a gene: 6. The CDR3 sequence is CASSLGQGKSGANVLTF. The CDR3 nucleotides are TGTGCCAGCAGCCTGGGACAGGGAAAGTCTGGGGCCAACGTCCTGACTTTC.